The source of this TCR beta chain is a study of CD8+ T cells in alopecia areata. Study overall: Patients took tofacitinib for 6 to 18 months, followed by 6 drug-free months. General study points: TCRs were shared less clearly across patients than in mice, possibly for HLA-related reasons.

Alopecia areata patients had lesional scalp punch biopsies and peripheral blood taken from them. The V gene end was trimmed by 4 bases and the J gene end by 7 bases; junction bases not matched to a gene: 13. The germline V gene has CDR1 SEHNR and CDR2 FQNEAQ (reference sequence). The CDR3 sequence is 17 residues long. This clone was found a few times. The antigen is unknown. In each case, RNA was isolated and then reverse transcribed into cDNA as the sequencing template. Only in-frame clones appear in the TCRdb table, and some are missing; sequencing was by immunoSEQ multiplex PCR. Of 150,000 or so clones in the sample, 85% to 90% were seen once.

The chain is built from TRBV7-9 and TRBJ2-3; 11 bases are a match to TRBD2. This receptor was taken from a human donor with alopecia areata. The sample here was CD8+ T cells sorted from blood, taken at week 0. For the CDR3, the DNA is TGTGCCAGCAGCTCGTCGACTAGCGGGGTGATTTATAATACGCAGTATTTT. Translation: CASSSSTSGVIYNTQYF.